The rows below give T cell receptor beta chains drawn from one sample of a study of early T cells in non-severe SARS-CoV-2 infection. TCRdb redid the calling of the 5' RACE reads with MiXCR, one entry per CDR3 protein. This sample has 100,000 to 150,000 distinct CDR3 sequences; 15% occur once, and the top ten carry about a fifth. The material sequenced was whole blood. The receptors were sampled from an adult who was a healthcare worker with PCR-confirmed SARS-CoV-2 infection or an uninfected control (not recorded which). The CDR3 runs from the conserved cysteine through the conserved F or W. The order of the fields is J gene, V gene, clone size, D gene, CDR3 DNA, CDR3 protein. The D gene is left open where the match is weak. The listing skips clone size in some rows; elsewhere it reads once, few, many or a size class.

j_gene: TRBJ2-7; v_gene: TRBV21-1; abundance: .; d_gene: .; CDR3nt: TGTGCCAGCAGCAAAGATCGCCTAGCGGGGGGTCCCTACGAGCAGTACTTC; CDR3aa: CASSKDRLAGGPYEQYF
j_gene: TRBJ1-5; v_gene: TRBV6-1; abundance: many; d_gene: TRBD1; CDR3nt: TGTGCCAGCAGTTGGGACAGGGGTGGCAATCAGCCCCAGCATTTT; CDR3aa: CASSWDRGGNQPQHF
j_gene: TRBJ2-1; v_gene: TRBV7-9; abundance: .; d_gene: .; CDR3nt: TGTGCCAGCAGCTTGCTCAGGGGTGAGCAGTTCTTC; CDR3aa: CASSLLRGEQFF
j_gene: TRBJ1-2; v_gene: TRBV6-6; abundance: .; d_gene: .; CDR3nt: TGTGCCAGCAGTTATTACGGGGAGCGGGGCTACACCTTC; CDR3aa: CASSYYGERGYTF
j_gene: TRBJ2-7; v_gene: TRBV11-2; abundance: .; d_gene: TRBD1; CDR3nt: TGTGCCAGCAGCCCTTTGACAGGGGCTAACGAGCAGTACTTC; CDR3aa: CASSPLTGANEQYF
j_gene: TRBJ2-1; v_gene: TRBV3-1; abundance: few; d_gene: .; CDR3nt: TGTGCCAGCAGCCAAGACTCCCGACAATACAATGAGCAGTTCTTC; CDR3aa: CASSQDSRQYNEQFF
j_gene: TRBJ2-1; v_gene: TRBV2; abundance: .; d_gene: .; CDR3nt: TGTGCCAGCAGTAGGCGGGGGCCAGAGGATGAGCAGTTCTTC; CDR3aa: CASSRRGPEDEQFF
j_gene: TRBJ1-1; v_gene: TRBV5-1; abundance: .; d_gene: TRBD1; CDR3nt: TGCGCCAGCAGCTCACTTGGACAGGGGATGACTGAAGTTTTCTTT; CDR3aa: CASSSLGQGMTEVFF
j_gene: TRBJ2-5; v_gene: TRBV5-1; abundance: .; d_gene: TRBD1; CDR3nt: TGCGCCAGCAGCCTAGGGACAGAAGAGACCCAGTACTTC; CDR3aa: CASSLGTEETQYF
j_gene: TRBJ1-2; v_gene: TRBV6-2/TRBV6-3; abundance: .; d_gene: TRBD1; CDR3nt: TGTGCCAGCAGGACAGGGGGCTATGGCTACACCTTC; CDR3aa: CASRTGGYGYTF
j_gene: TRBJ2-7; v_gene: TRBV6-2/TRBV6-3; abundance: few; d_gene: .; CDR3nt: TGTGCCCCTAGAGGCGAGAACTTC; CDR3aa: CAPRGENF
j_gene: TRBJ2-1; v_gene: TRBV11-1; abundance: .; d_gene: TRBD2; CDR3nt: TGTGCCAGCAGCTTAGCGCGGGAGAATGAGCAGTTCTTC; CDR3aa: CASSLARENEQFF
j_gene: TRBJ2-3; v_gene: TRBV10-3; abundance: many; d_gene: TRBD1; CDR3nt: TGTGCCATCAACCGGGACAGGGTAACCGATACGCAGTATTTT; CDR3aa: CAINRDRVTDTQYF
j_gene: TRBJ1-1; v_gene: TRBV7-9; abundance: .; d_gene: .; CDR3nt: TGTGCCAGCAGCTTGCTTCTGTCGACCACTGAAGCTTTCTTT; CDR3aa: CASSLLLSTTEAFF
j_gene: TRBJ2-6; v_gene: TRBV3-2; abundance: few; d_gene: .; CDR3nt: TGTGCCAGCAGCCAAATCCTTTTTACAGCCTCTGGGGCCAACGTCCTGACTTTC; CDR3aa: CASSQILFTASGANVLTF
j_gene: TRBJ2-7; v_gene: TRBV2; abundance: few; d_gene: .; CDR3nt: TGTGCCAGCAGTCCTGACAGCCTCTCCTACGAGCAGTACTTC; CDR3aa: CASSPDSLSYEQYF
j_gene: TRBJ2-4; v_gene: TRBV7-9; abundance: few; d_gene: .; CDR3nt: TGTGCCAGCAGCTCTACTTTCGGTACAGTCAGCATTCAGTACTTC; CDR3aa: CASSSTFGTVSIQYF
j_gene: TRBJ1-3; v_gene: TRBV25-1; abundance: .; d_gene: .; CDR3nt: TGTGCCAGCAGCCCCGGGACACTGAAAAACACCATATATTTT; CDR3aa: CASSPGTLKNTIYF
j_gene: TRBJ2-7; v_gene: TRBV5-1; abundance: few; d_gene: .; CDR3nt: TGCGCCAGCAGCTTGGGGACGATGGGGCGAGGCTACGAGCAGTACTTC; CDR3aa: CASSLGTMGRGYEQYF
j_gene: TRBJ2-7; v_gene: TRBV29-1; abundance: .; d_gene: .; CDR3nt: TGCAGCGTTCGGGGGTCCTCCCTCGAGCAGTACTTC; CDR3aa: CSVRGSSLEQYF
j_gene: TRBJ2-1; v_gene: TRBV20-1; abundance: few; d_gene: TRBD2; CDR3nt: TGCAGTGCCGCCGGGACTAGCGATTACAATGAGCAGTTCTTC; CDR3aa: CSAAGTSDYNEQFF
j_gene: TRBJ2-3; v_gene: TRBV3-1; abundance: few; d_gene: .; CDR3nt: TGTGCCAGCAGCCACGGCGCAGATACGCAGTATTTT; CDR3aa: CASSHGADTQYF
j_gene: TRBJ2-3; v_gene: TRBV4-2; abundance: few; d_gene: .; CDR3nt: TGTGCCAGCAGCCAGACTGGCAACTCCTTTCCAGATACGCAGTATTTT; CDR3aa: CASSQTGNSFPDTQYF
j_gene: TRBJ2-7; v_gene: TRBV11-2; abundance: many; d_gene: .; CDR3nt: TGTGCCAGCAGCTCCAAGTGGACGGACGAGCAGTACTTC; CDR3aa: CASSSKWTDEQYF
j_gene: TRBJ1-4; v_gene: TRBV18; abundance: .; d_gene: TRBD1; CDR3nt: TGTGTCAGCTCTCGGGACAGAAATGAAAAACTGTTTTTT; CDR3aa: CVSSRDRNEKLFF
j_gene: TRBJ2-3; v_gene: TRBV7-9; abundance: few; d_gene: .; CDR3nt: TGTGCCAGCAGCTTAGAAGGTGGGATCACAGATACGCAGTATTTT; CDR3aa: CASSLEGGITDTQYF
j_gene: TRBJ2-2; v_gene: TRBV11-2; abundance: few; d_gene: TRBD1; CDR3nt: TGTGCCAGCAGCCCGACCGGACAGGGTACTACCGGGGAGCTGTTTTTT; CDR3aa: CASSPTGQGTTGELFF
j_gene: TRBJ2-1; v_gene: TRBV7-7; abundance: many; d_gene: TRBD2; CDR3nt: TGTGCCAGCAGCTTAGCTCAGCGGGACGAGCAGTTCTTC; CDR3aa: CASSLAQRDEQFF